These T cell receptor beta chains were read from a single sample in a study of T cells expressing NK-cell markers. TCRdb derives one entry per CDR3 protein from the 5' RACE reads, leaving out DNA. The sample spans almost 450,000 distinct CDR3 sequences; the ten largest clones claim under 7.5%. Sequenced input: blood T cells: a sorted CD56 or NKG2C T cell subset, CD4+ or CD8+ T cells, or bulk PBMC T cells (not recorded which). All receptors come from a woman aged 18 to 75 in good health. CDR3s include the opening cysteine and the closing phenylalanine or tryptophan.

TRBJ2-1,TRBV2,CASSELGISYNEQFF
TRBJ2-3,TRBV7-2,CAGGNPPTDTQYF
TRBJ1-2,TRBV5-4,CASSLDRRDYGYTF
TRBJ2-3,TRBV20-1,CSARAAVTKGTTDTQYF
TRBJ2-1,TRBV10-3,CAIGTGGNWNEQFF
TRBJ2-2,TRBV12-3/TRBV12-4,CASSLARGTNTGELFF
TRBJ1-1,TRBV9,CASSVETTAEAFF
TRBJ1-4,TRBV5-1,CASSWGTGVNEKLFF
TRBJ1-1,TRBV5-1,CASSPWTGGVEAFF
TRBJ2-2,TRBV7-2,CASSSPKGQATGELFF
TRBJ2-2,TRBV5-5,CASSSGLAENTGELFF
TRBJ1-1,TRBV7-9,CASRTDHEAFF
TRBJ2-6,TRBV18,CASSLDSFSGANVLTF
TRBJ2-3,TRBV19,CASSVNPGISTDTQYF
TRBJ2-3,TRBV7-9,CASTGSGTGTDTQYF
TRBJ2-5,TRBV7-9,CASSLAPGTGTQYF
TRBJ1-1,TRBV20-1,CSARVQTGTFF
TRBJ2-1,TRBV7-9,CASSTEQGFNEQFF
TRBJ1-2,TRBV11-2,CASSLDGYGYTF
TRBJ2-1,TRBV12-3/TRBV12-4,CASSLGTPNEQFF
TRBJ2-3,TRBV12-3/TRBV12-4,CASSFVTGGTKGDTQYF
TRBJ2-3,TRBV5-4,CATRGDTNTDTQYF
TRBJ1-1,TRBV7-6,CASSPRADLNTEAFF
TRBJ1-5,TRBV5-4,CASSADGGVGQPQHF
TRBJ2-1,TRBV5-5,CASSLGAFYNEQFF
TRBJ2-7,TRBV20-1,CSARVVAGAYEQYF
TRBJ2-3,TRBV29-1,CSVRAENTDTQYF
TRBJ1-1,TRBV25-1,CASTQGSRTEAFF
TRBJ1-2,TRBV7-2,CATRTVTNYGYTF
TRBJ2-1,TRBV6-2/TRBV6-3,CASTRLAGLYNEQFF
TRBJ1-4,TRBV5-1,CASKSGRINEKLFF
TRBJ2-1,TRBV5-1,CASSLDLARSYNEQFF
TRBJ2-3,TRBV11-2,CASSLDMAGGGTDTQYF
TRBJ2-4,TRBV7-9,CASSLVGISKNIQYF
TRBJ2-2,TRBV24-1,CATRTGTSRVLTMELFF
TRBJ2-1,TRBV30,CAWSRLDEQFF
TRBJ2-5,TRBV2,CASSAMGDSAQYF
TRBJ2-1,TRBV29-1,CSVTKPGQGFYNEQFF
TRBJ2-2,TRBV4-1,CASSPLGAGGPIGELFF
TRBJ2-7,TRBV20-1,CSARRTSGDYEQYF
TRBJ2-4,TRBV20-1,CSAPVSAKNIQYF
TRBJ2-1,TRBV29-1,CSVVVSPGANYNEQFF
TRBJ2-1,TRBV27,CASSFESEQFF
TRBJ2-1,TRBV20-1,CNPRAGLAGGPCSYNEQFF
TRBJ2-1,TRBV6-1,CASKGQGAGNEQFF
TRBJ2-2,TRBV7-9,CASSAGTGELFF
TRBJ1-1,TRBV12-3/TRBV12-4,CASSLRGNRNTEAFF
TRBJ2-7,TRBV27,CASRRAGTGPAGPYEQYF
TRBJ1-2,TRBV5-1,CASSLGSDRGGYTF
TRBJ1-2,TRBV4-3,CASSQVPDKNNYGYTF
TRBJ2-2,TRBV29-1,CSVKLGRGELFF
TRBJ2-3,TRBV20-1,CSATGGRGTDTQYF
TRBJ2-3,TRBV4-3,CASSQDRRGGATQYF
TRBJ2-7,TRBV7-8,CASSYTGGAYEQYF
TRBJ1-4,TRBV5-1,CASARDSTNEKLFF